This is a list of T cell receptor beta chains from one sample in a study of blood T cell repertoires in COVID-19. Produced via immunoSEQ multiplex PCR; TCRdb's table is partial and in-frame only. The data hold some 110,000 clones, with about four fifths observed a single time. The sample was peripheral blood. All receptors come from an elderly woman with active or convalescent COVID-19. The CDR3 runs from the conserved cysteine through the conserved F or W. The D gene is left open where the match is weak.

D gene	CDR3 length	V gene	J gene	CDR3 protein
NA	15	TRBV5-1	TRBJ1-3	CASSLDEGSGNTIYF
TRBD1	15	TRBV30	TRBJ1-2	CAWSVLRTGGLGYTF
TRBD1	15	TRBV2	TRBJ1-6	CASSVGTEYNSPLHF
TRBD1	15	TRBV7-2	TRBJ1-6	CASSPKTGRTSPLHF
NA	14	TRBV3-1/TRBV3-2	TRBJ1-1	CASSQVGENTEAFF
NA	15	TRBV19	TRBJ2-3	CASSIFAGSTDTQYF
NA	14	TRBV18	TRBJ1-1	CASSPRTDDLEAFF
TRBD1	13	TRBV7-7	TRBJ2-5	CASSFQGEETQYF
NA	16	TRBV18	TRBJ1-4	CASSSSSGSTNEKLFF
TRBD1	15	TRBV7-2	TRBJ2-7	CASSLFTGGKYEQYF
NA	14	TRBV2	TRBJ1-5	CASSVERTNQPQHF
NA	15	TRBV14	TRBJ2-5	CASSQDENRQETQYF
NA	14	TRBV20-1	TRBJ2-1	CSASSSQTRNEQFF
TRBD1	13	TRBV2	TRBJ1-3	CASRQGSGNTIYF
NA	16	TRBV4-1	TRBJ2-1	CASSQKIAGDYNEQFF
NA	14	TRBV27	TRBJ1-5	CASSYTVPNQPQHF